What follows is one T cell receptor beta chain and its context. These data are taken from a study of cytomegalovirus exposure and HLA in healthy donors. Study at large: Unique TCRs from HLA-typed donors, 75 million to 100 million of them, were held in an early data release.

The primer mix had 60 Vbeta and 13 Jbeta primers. Libraries were prepared by immunoSEQ multiplex PCR; TCRdb keeps only in-frame clonotypes and omits some of them. The profile shows some 150,000 clones, 79% of them singletons. CDR1 is SEHNR, CDR2 FQNEAQ, per germline (reference sequence). The CDR3 loop spans 15 amino acids. Trimming cost V 8 bases and J 5 bases, with 21 bases left between them. Sequences were obtained from PBMCs. The chain joins TRBV7-9 to TRBJ2-5; weak D call: TRBD2 (6 bases). This TCR was sampled from a human donor in good health. CDR3: CASRDDGFGGETQYF. In DNA, the CDR3 is TGTGCCAGCCGAGACGACGGATTTGGGGGGGAGACCCAGTACTTC.